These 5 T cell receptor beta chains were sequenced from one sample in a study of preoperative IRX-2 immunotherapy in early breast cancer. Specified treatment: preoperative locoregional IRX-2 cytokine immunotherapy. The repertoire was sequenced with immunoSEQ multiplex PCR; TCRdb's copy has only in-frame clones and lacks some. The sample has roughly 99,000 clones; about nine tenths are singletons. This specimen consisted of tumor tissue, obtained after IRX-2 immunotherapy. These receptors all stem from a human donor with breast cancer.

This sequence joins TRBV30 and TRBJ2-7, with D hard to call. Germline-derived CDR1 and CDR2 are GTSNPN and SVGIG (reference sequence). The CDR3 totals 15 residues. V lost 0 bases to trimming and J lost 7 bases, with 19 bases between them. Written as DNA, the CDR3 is TGTGCCTGGAGTGTGATAGGGTATCCCCTCGCGGAGCAGTACTTC. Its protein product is CAWSVIGYPLAEQYF.

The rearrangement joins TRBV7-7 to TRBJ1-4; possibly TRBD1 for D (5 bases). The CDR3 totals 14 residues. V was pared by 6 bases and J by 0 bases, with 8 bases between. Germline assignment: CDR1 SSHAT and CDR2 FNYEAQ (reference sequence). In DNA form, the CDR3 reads TGTGCCAGCAGTGTACAGGCAACTAATGAAAAACTGTTTTTT. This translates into CASSVQATNEKLFF.

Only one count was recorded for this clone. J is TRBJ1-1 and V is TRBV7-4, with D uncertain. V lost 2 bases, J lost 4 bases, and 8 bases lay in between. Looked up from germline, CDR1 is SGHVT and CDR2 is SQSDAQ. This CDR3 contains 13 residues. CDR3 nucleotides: TGTGCCAGCAGCTTAAACCGAGTCACTGAAGCTTTCTTT. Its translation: CASSLNRVTEAFF.

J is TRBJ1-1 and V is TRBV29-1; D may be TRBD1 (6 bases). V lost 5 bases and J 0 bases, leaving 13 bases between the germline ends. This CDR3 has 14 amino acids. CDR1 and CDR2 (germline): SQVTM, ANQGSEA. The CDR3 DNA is TGCAGCGTTTACAGGGACGCCATGAACACTGAAGCTTTCTTT. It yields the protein CSVYRDAMNTEAFF. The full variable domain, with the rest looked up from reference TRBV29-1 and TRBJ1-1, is SAVISQKPSRDICQRGTSLTIQCQVDSQVTMMFWYRQQPGQSLTLIATANQGSEATYESGFVIDKFPISRPNLTFSTLTVSNMSPEDSSIYLCSVYRDAMNTEAFFGQGTRLTVV.

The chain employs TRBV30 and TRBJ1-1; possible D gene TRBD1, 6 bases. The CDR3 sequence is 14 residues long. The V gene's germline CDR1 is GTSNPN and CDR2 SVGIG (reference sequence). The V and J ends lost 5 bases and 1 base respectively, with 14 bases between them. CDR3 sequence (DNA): TGTGCCTGGGACCCTGGACAGCAGAACACTGAAGCTTTCTTT. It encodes CAWDPGQQNTEAFF.